Sequencing of this TCR beta chain was carried out in a study of blood T cell repertoires in COVID-19. Study background: Sample material is recorded as cDNA or gDNA derived from T cells, B-cell-depleted T cells, or PBMCs.

Looked up from germline, CDR1 is SGHRS and CDR2 is YFSETQ. This CDR3 contains 14 residues. Unmatched junction bases numbered 7, after V lost 5 bases and J lost 2 bases. In the original workflow: Estimates of nucleated cell counts were drawn from the amplification of reference gene primers. Profiling relied on immunoSEQ multiplex PCR, and the TCRdb table lists in-frame clones only, not all of them. That table supplies the V and J calls and clone size; D and trimming were determined from the DNA. The sample includes tens of thousands of clones, about 91% of them seen just once. Input material: peripheral blood. J is TRBJ2-7 and V is TRBV5-1; 7 positions agree with TRBD2. The receptor was derived from a woman older than 75 with acute or convalescent COVID-19. The CDR3 loop reads CASRPGGGTYEQYF. The CDR3 DNA reads as TGCGCCAGCAGACCGGGCGGGGGAACCTACGAGCAGTACTTC.